The 12 T cell receptor beta chains below were found in one sample sequenced in a study of shared clonotypes between healthy human individuals. The repertoire was sequenced with immunoSEQ multiplex PCR; TCRdb's copy has only in-frame clones and lacks some. The sample holds about 690,000 clones; about 90% are singletons and the top ten take 34%. The sample comprised memory CD8+ T cells from PBMCs. The subset is: CD45RO+ cells pooled with CCR7-negative TemRA cells. The receptors were gathered from a man aged 18 to 30 in good health. Some clones in this sample may be carry-over from other donors' samples.

The chain couples TRBV7-6 to TRBJ2-7; TRBD2 aligns across 8 bases. The germline gives CDR1 SGHVS, CDR2 FNYEAQ. The ends lost 5 bases at V and 2 bases at J; junction bases unmatched: 8. The CDR3 loop spans 15 amino acids. CDR3 DNA: TGTGCCAGCAGCCCCGGGAGGGAAATTACCTACGAGCAGTACTTC. Its translation is CASSPGREITYEQYF.

Comments on this clone: One end of the junction is discordant with germline, which a read error may explain. This chain uses TRBV7-9 with TRBJ2-7; a possible D gene is TRBD1 (6 bases). This CDR3 comprises 13 residues. The germline CDR1 and CDR2 sequences are SEHNR and FQNEAQ (reference sequence). CDR3 sequence reads: CASSLIPGEFIHF. CDR3 coding DNA: TGTGCCAGCAGCTTAATCCCAGGGGAGTTCATACACTTC.

This clone showed up just once. The chain combines TRBV27 with TRBJ2-5; the D gene is possibly TRBD2 (6 bases). CDR1 and CDR2 (germline): MNHEY, SMNVEV (reference sequence). V was trimmed by 5 bases and J by 5 bases, leaving 9 bases between them. The CDR3 is made up of 12 amino acids. The CDR3 spells CASSGGSETQYF. The CDR3 region has the DNA TGTGCCAGCAGTGGGGGGTCGGAGACCCAGTACTTC.

The V and J genes are TRBV9 and TRBJ2-1, with D possibly being TRBD2 (6 bases). Germline values: CDR1 SGDLS, CDR2 YYNGEE. Trimming took 0 bases from V and 8 from J, leaving 18 bases between them. CDR3 length equals 16 residues. Here the CDR3 DNA reads TGTGCCAGCAGCGTAGGCACGGGAGCAAGAAGCGATGAGCAGTTCTTC. Amino acids: CASSVGTGARSDEQFF.

V is TRBV29-1 and J is TRBJ2-5, with D maybe TRBD1 (5 bases). This CDR3 contains 13 residues. V was pared by 4 bases and J by 0 bases, with 9 bases between. Germline V gene data show CDR1 as SQVTM and CDR2 as ANQGSEA. The CDR3 DNA is TGCAGCGTTGGTACAGGAAACCAAGAGACCCAGTACTTC. The encoded protein is CSVGTGNQETQYF.

The V and J genes are TRBV10-2 and TRBJ2-1, with 12 positions matching TRBD2. This CDR3 is 14 amino acids long. After removal of 6 bases from V and 6 bases from J, the junction contained 3 bases not matched to a gene. Germline V gene lookup returns CDR1 WSHSY and CDR2 SAAADI. CDR3 coding DNA: TGCGCCAGCAGGGCTAGCGGGAGGGTCAATGAGCAGTTCTTC. This translates into CASRASGRVNEQFF.

The chain combines TRBV7-2 with TRBJ1-5; D is ambiguous. The CDR3 length is 16 residues. Germline assignment: CDR1 SGHTA and CDR2 FQGNSA. The ends were cut back, 0 bases at V and 0 bases at J, with 9 bases in the middle. The CDR3 reads CASSLADTYSNQPQHF. In DNA form, the CDR3 reads TGTGCCAGCAGCTTAGCCGACACTTATAGCAATCAGCCCCAGCATTTT. Full variable domain (remainder filled in from reference TRBV7-2 and TRBJ1-5): GAGVSQSPSNKVTEKGKDVELRCDPISGHTALYWYRQSLGQGLEFLIYFQGNSAPDKSGLPSDRFSAERTGGSVSTLTIQRTQQEDSAVYLCASSLADTYSNQPQHFGDGTRLSIL.

The rearrangement joins TRBV9 to TRBJ2-7, with 9 bases fitting TRBD2. The V gene end was trimmed by 7 bases and the J gene end by 5 bases; junction bases not matched to a gene: 10. The CDR3 is 14 amino acids. CDR1 and CDR2 (germline): SGDLS, YYNGEE. CDR3 sequence: CASSTHGTSNEQYF. As DNA, the CDR3 is TGTGCCAGCTCCACCCACGGGACTAGCAACGAGCAGTACTTC.

The rearrangement links TRBV19 to TRBJ2-7, with TRBD2 as a possible D gene (5 bases). The CDR3 length is 13 residues. V dropped 3 bases and J dropped 6 bases, with 12 bases sitting between them. Germline V gene lookup returns CDR1 LNHDA and CDR2 SQIVND (reference sequence). The CDR3 DNA sequence: TGTGCCAGTAGTATCATGGCCAGCGGCGAGCAGTACTTC. It specifies CASSIMASGEQYF.

The chain employs TRBV13 and TRBJ1-2, with D possibly TRBD1 on 6 matching bases. Between the trimmed V and J ends, which lost 4 bases and 6 bases, there was a span of 27 bases. Germline V CDR1 and CDR2: PRHDT, FYEKMQ (reference sequence). The CDR3 is 18 residues long. In DNA form, the CDR3 reads TGTGCCAGCAGCTCCAATGGGGGGGCCTTACTTCATAAGAATGGCTACACCTTC. Its protein product is CASSSNGGALLHKNGYTF.

V gene TRBV29-1 combines with J gene TRBJ1-3; D is possibly TRBD1 (5 bases). V dropped 6 bases and J dropped 7 bases, with 13 bases sitting between them. The CDR3 runs to 12 residues. Germline V gene data show CDR1 as SQVTM and CDR2 as ANQGSEA. CDR3 residues: CSVLGGSNTIYF. The CDR3 DNA reads as TGCAGCGTCCTGGGGGGGTCGAACACCATATATTTT.

This clone appeared once. The chain joins TRBV29-1 to TRBJ2-2; D is unresolved. This CDR3 comprises 13 residues. CDR1 is SQVTM, CDR2 ANQGSEA, per germline. Deletions cut 4 bases from V and 2 bases from J, with 8 bases between. The CDR3 sequence is CSVVMGNTGELFF. CDR3 coding DNA: TGCAGCGTTGTCATGGGTAACACCGGGGAGCTGTTTTTT.